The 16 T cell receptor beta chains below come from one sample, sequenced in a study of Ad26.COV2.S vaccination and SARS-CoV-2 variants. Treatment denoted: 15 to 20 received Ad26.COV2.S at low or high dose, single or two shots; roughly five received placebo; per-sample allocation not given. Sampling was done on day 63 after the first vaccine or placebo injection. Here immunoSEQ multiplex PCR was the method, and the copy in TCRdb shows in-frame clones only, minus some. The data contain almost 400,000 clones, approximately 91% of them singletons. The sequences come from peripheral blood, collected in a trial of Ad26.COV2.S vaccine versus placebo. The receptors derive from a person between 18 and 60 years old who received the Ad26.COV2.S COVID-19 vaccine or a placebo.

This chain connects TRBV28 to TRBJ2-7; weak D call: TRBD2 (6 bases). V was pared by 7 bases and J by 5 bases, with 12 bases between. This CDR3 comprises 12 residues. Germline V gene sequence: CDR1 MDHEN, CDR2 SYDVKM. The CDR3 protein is CASTGREDEQYF. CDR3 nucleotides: TGTGCCAGCACGGGCAGGGAGGACGAGCAGTACTTC.

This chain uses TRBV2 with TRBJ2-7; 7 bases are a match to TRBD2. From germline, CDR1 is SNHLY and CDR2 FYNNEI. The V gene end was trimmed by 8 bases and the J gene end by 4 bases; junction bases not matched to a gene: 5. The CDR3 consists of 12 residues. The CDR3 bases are TGTGCCAGCGGACTAGTTCTTTACGAGCAGTACTTC. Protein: CASGLVLYEQYF.

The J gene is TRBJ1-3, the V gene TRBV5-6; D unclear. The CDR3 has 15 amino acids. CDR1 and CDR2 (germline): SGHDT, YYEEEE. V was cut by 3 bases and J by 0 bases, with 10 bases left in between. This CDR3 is CASSWTASSGNTIYF. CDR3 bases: TGTGCCAGCAGCTGGACGGCGAGCTCTGGAAACACCATATATTTT.

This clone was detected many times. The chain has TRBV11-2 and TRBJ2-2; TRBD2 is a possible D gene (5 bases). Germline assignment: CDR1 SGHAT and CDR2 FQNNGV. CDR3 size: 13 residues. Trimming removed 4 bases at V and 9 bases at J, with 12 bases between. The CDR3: CASSSGVYRELFF. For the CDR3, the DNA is TGTGCCAGCAGCTCCGGGGTGTACAGGGAGCTGTTTTTT.

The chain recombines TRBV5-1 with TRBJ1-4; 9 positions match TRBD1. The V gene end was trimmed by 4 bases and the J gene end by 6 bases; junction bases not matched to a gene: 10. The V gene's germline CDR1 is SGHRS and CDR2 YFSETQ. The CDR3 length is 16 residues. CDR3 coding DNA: TGCGCCAGCAGCCCGGACTTAACAGGGGGCGATGAAAAACTGTTTTTT. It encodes CASSPDLTGGDEKLFF.

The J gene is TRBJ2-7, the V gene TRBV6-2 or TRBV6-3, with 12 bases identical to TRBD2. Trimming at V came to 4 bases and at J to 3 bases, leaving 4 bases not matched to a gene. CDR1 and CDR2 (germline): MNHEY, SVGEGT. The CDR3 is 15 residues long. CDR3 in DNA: TGTGCCAGCAGTTCGACTAGCGGGAGTGGCTACGAGCAGTACTTC. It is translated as CASSSTSGSGYEQYF.

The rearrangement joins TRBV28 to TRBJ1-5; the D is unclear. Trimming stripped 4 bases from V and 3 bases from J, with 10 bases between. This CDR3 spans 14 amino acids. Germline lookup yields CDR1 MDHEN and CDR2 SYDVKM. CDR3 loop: CASSSGRDNQPQHF. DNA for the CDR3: TGTGCCAGCAGTTCTGGACGGGACAATCAGCCCCAGCATTTT. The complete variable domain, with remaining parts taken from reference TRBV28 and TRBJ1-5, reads DVKVTQSSRYLVKRTGEKVFLECVQDMDHENMFWYRQDPGLGLRLIYFSYDVKMKEKGDIPEGYSVSREKKERFSLILESASTNQTSMYLCASSSGRDNQPQHFGDGTRLSIL.

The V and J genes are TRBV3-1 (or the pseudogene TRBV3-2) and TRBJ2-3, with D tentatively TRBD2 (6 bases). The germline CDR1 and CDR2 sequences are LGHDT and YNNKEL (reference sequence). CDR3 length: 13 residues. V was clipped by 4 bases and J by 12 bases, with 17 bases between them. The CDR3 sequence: CASSPGRGSGQYF. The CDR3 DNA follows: TGTGCCAGCAGCCCCGGGCGGGGAAGTGGTCAGTATTTT.

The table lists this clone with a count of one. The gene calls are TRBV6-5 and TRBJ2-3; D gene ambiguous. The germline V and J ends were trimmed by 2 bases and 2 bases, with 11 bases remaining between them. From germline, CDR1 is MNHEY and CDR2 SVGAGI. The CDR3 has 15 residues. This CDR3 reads CASSYRRGLTDTQYF. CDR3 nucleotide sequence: TGTGCCAGCAGTTACCGCAGAGGCCTCACAGATACGCAGTATTTT.

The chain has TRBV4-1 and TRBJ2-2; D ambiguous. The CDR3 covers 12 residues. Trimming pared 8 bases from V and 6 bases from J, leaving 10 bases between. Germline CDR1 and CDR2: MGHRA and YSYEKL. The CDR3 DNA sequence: TGCGCCAGCCTCGGGTGGCCCGGGGAGCTGTTTTTT. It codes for CASLGWPGELFF.

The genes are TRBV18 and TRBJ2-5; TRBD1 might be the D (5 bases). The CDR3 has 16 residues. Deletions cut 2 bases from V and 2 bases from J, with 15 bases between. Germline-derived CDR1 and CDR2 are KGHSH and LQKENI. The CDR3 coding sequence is TGTGCCAGCTCACCAAATGAACAGGCTTATCAAGAGACCCAGTACTTC. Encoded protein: CASSPNEQAYQETQYF.

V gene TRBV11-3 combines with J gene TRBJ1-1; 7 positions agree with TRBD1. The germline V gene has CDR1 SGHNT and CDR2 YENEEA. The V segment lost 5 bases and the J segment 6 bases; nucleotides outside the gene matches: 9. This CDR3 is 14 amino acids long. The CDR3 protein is CASSHRQGQAEAFF. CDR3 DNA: TGTGCCAGCAGCCATAGACAGGGCCAGGCTGAAGCTTTCTTT.

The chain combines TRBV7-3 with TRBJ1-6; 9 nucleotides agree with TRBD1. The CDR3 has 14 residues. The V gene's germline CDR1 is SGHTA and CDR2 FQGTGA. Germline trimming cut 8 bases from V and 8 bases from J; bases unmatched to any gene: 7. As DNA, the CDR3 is TGTGCCAGCCCCCGGGACAGGGTTTATTCACCCCTCCACTTT. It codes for CASPRDRVYSPLHF.

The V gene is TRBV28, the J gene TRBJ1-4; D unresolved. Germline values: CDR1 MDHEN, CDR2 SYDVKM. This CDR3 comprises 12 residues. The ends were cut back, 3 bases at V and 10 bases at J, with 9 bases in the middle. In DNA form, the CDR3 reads TGTGCCAGCAGTTTCCCGGGCGGAAAACTGTTTTTT. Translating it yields CASSFPGGKLFF.

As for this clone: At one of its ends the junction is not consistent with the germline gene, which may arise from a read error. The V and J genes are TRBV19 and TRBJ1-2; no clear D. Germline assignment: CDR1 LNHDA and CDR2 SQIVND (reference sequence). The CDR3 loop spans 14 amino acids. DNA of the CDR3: TGTGCCAGTAGTTCCTCGGGCCTCACCTATAGCTACACCTTC. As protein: CASSSSGLTYSYTF.

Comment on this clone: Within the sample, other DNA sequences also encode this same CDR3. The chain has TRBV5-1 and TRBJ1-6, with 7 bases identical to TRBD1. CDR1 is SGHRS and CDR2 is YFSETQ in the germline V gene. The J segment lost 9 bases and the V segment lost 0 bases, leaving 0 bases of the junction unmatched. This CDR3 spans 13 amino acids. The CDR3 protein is CASSLDRGSPLHF. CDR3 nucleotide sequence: TGCGCCAGCAGCTTGGACAGGGGTTCACCCCTCCACTTT.